The 29 T cell receptor beta chains below all came from one sample that was sequenced in a study of blood T cell repertoires in COVID-19. Method: immunoSEQ multiplex PCR; TCRdb's copy keeps in-frame clones and lacks some. Of just over 300,000 clones in the sample, approximately 90% are singletons; the top ten hold about 4%. Sequencing was done on a sample of PBMCs or T cells enriched from blood (not recorded which). The receptors were gathered from a man aged 30-40 years who had recovered from COVID-19.

The gene calls are TRBV19 and TRBJ2-3; 9 nucleotides align to TRBD1. The V gene's germline CDR1 is LNHDA and CDR2 SQIVND (reference sequence). J gave up 2 bases and V 4 bases, and 4 bases lay outside the gene matches. The CDR3 totals 15 residues. This CDR3 is CASSRRDRATDTQYF. The CDR3 DNA reads as TGTGCCAGTAGTAGACGGGACAGGGCCACAGATACGCAGTATTTT. Filled out from reference TRBV19 and TRBJ2-3, the complete variable domain reads DGGITQSPKYLFRKEGQNVTLSCEQNLNHDAMYWYRQDPGQGLRLIYYSQIVNDFQKGDIAEGYSVSREKKESFPLTVTSAQKNPTAFYLCASSRRDRATDTQYFGPGTRLTVL.

The chain employs TRBV20-1 and TRBJ2-5; 9 nucleotides line up with TRBD1. Germline V CDR1 and CDR2: DFQATT, SNEGSKA (reference sequence). CDR3 length equals 11 residues. V lost 6 bases, J lost 5 bases, and 1 base stayed unmatched. The DNA of the CDR3 is TGCAGTGCAGACAGGGGGGAGACCCAGTACTTC. Amino acids: CSADRGETQYF.

This chain links TRBV10-1 with TRBJ2-7, with TRBD2 identical over 10 bases. CDR1 WNHNN and CDR2 SYGVQD come from the germline V gene (reference sequence). This CDR3 has 17 residues. V shed 2 bases and J 3 bases; nucleotides not matched to a gene: 10. Written as DNA, the CDR3 is TGCGCCAGCAGTGAGGGACTAGCGGCAGCGAAGGACTACGAGCAGTACTTC. Amino acid sequence: CASSEGLAAAKDYEQYF.

This clone appeared a few times. The CDR3 nucleotides read TGCGCCAGCAGCCCCTGGACAGGAAAAGGGTCCCACCAAGAGACCCAGTACTTC. Its protein is CASSPWTGKGSHQETQYF. The gene calls are TRBV5-1 and TRBJ2-5; 7 bases agree with TRBD1. Germline CDR1 SGHRS, CDR2 YFSETQ. With 4 bases clipped from V and 0 bases from J, the junction kept 15 bases outside the gene matches. The CDR3 extends over 18 amino acids.

This chain links TRBV28 with TRBJ2-5, with 10 bases that match TRBD1. Germline values: CDR1 MDHEN, CDR2 SYDVKM. CDR3 length equals 18 residues. V trimming: 4 bases; J trimming: 7 bases; junction bases outside the gene matches: 18. This CDR3 is CASSSLIPGQGILLTQYF. CDR3 in DNA: TGTGCCAGCAGTTCCCTCATTCCGGGACAGGGGATCCTCTTGACCCAGTACTTC.

The J gene is TRBJ1-1, the V gene TRBV29-1; D is perhaps TRBD1 (6 bases). CDR3 length: 13 amino acids. The germline CDR1 and CDR2 sequences are SQVTM and ANQGSEA. V shed 7 bases and J shed 2 bases, with 14 bases lying between them. The CDR3 DNA follows: TGCAGCGCCCGGACGACAGGTAACACTGAAGCTTTCTTT. It translates to CSARTTGNTEAFF.

The CDR3 is CAWMGENLSEAFF. CDR3 nucleotides: TGTGCCTGGATGGGAGAGAATTTATCTGAAGCTTTCTTT. V is TRBV30 and J is TRBJ1-1; unclear D gene. This CDR3 spans 13 amino acids. Germline CDR1 GTSNPN, CDR2 SVGIG (reference sequence). Trimming left V 4 bases short and J 6 bases short, with 15 bases between.

This clone occurred once. Within the sample, other DNA sequences also encode this same CDR3. The rearrangement links TRBV4-1 to TRBJ1-2; unclear D gene. Trimming stripped 1 base from V and 2 bases from J, with 8 bases between. This CDR3 spans 14 amino acids. CDR1 MGHRA and CDR2 YSYEKL come from the germline V gene. Here the CDR3 DNA reads TGCGCCAGCAGCCAAGCAGGAGGGAACTATGGCTACACCTTC. Protein sequence: CASSQAGGNYGYTF.

V is TRBV6-1 and J is TRBJ2-1, with 14 bases fitting TRBD2. V trimming: 4 bases; J trimming: 10 bases; junction bases outside the gene matches: 9. CDR3 size: 16 residues. CDR1 is MNHNS, CDR2 SASEGT, per germline. CDR3 sequence reads: CASSGSGTSGSREQFF. The DNA for the CDR3 is TGTGCCAGCAGTGGCTCCGGGACTAGCGGGAGTAGGGAGCAGTTCTTC.

J is TRBJ2-1 and V is TRBV4-2; 10 bases fit TRBD2. From germline, CDR1 is LGHNA and CDR2 YNFKEQ. The CDR3 has 15 amino acids. Germline trimming cut 1 base from V and 6 bases from J; bases unmatched to any gene: 3. CDR3 loop: CASSQGASGSNEQFF. The CDR3 DNA reads as TGTGCCAGCAGCCAAGGGGCTAGCGGGAGCAATGAGCAGTTCTTC.

The CDR3 nucleotides read TGTGCCAGCAGCCGTCCGACAGGGCCGAACACTGAAGCTTTCTTT. As protein: CASSRPTGPNTEAFF. The chain joins TRBV11-2 to TRBJ1-1, with TRBD1 matching over 7 bases. The V and J ends lost 5 bases and 1 base, in that order; junction bases with no gene match: 7. Germline lookup yields CDR1 SGHAT and CDR2 FQNNGV. The CDR3 totals 15 residues. The full variable domain, in which reference TRBV11-2 and TRBJ1-1 provide the parts outside the CDR3, is EAGVAQSPRYKIIEKRQSVAFWCNPISGHATLYWYQQILGQGPKLLIQFQNNGVVDDSQLPKDRFSAERLKGVDSTLKIQPAKLEDSAVYLCASSRPTGPNTEAFFGQGTRLTVV.

This sequence joins TRBV5-1 and TRBJ2-5, with D hard to call. This CDR3 has 13 amino acids. V was shortened by 1 base and J by 2 bases, with 6 bases between the two germline ends. Germline V lookup: CDR1 SGHRS, CDR2 YFSETQ. CDR3 in amino acids: CASSLSSQETQYF. CDR3 nucleotides: TGCGCCAGCAGCTTGTCTTCTCAAGAGACCCAGTACTTC.

This chain uses TRBV28 with TRBJ2-1; tentative D call: TRBD1 (5 bases). The CDR3 sequence is 15 residues long. V shed 3 bases and J shed 2 bases, with 11 bases lying between them. CDR1 MDHEN and CDR2 SYDVKM come from the germline V gene. Here the CDR3 reads CASSFPRTPYNEQFF. CDR3 nucleotides: TGTGCCAGCAGTTTTCCCCGGACACCCTACAATGAGCAGTTCTTC.

The chain links TRBV29-1 to TRBJ1-2, with D perhaps matching TRBD1 (6 bases). CDR1 and CDR2 (germline): SQVTM, ANQGSEA. Trimming took 6 bases from V and 6 from J, leaving 11 bases between them. The CDR3 has 11 residues. The CDR3 DNA reads as TGCAGCGTCGAGGGGGGGAATGGCTACACCTTC. This gives the protein CSVEGGNGYTF.

The V call is TRBV5-8, the J call TRBJ2-7, with D perhaps TRBD2 (5 bases). The CDR3 runs to 12 residues. In germline, CDR1 is SGHTS, CDR2 YDEGEE. V was pared by 1 base and J by 6 bases, with 8 bases between. DNA of the CDR3: TGTGCCAGCAGCTTGAGGGAGCCCGAGCAGTACTTC. Translating gives CASSLREPEQYF.

This clone was counted once. This sequence joins TRBV18 and TRBJ2-1, with TRBD1 matching 8 bases. Germline values: CDR1 KGHSH, CDR2 LQKENI. V trimming: 6 bases; J trimming: 6 bases; junction bases outside the gene matches: 13. This CDR3 comprises 16 residues. The CDR3 DNA is TGTGCCAGCTCGCGAGGGGGACAGGAGTCCCCCAATGAGCAGTTCTTC. Its translation: CASSRGGQESPNEQFF. Looking up the rest from reference TRBV18 and TRBJ2-1 gives the full variable domain: NAGVMQNPRHLVRRRGQEARLRCSPMKGHSHVYWYRQLPEEGLKFMVYLQKENIIDESGMPKERFSAEFPKEGPSILRIQQVVRGDSAAYFCASSRGGQESPNEQFFGPGTRLTVL.

The chain joins TRBV5-6 to TRBJ2-7; 9 bases align to TRBD2. The CDR3 is made up of 16 amino acids. Trimming removed 3 bases from V and 5 bases from J; junction bases left unmatched: 12. The germline V gene encodes CDR1 SGHDT and CDR2 YYEEEE. CDR3 nucleotide sequence: TGTGCCAGCAGCTCCAAGACTAGCGGCCTTTTCAACGAGCAGTACTTC. Translated: CASSSKTSGLFNEQYF.

The CDR3: CASSDLNIIAGDAPEFF. CDR3 coding DNA: TGTGCCAGCAGTGATCTGAACATAATAGCGGGAGATGCCCCGGAGTTCTTC. This sequence joins TRBV6-4 and TRBJ2-1; 9 nucleotides line up with TRBD2. This CDR3 spans 17 amino acids. Looked up from germline, CDR1 is MRHNA and CDR2 is SNTAGT. V dropped 3 bases and J dropped 14; count of bases not matched to a gene: 20.

The CDR3 bases are TGTGCCACCAGTAGCCGACAAGGGGATAACTATGGCTACACCTTC. Protein sequence: CATSSRQGDNYGYTF. The J gene is TRBJ1-2, the V gene TRBV24-1; D might be TRBD1 (5 bases). V was clipped by 6 bases and J by 1 base, with 14 bases between them. Germline values: CDR1 KGHDR, CDR2 SFDVKD. This CDR3 region has 15 residues.

The chain links TRBV5-8 to TRBJ2-3; a weak D match, TRBD2 (5 bases). The CDR3 totals 14 residues. V lost 0 bases to trimming and J lost 5 bases, with 10 bases between them. Germline lookup yields CDR1 SGHTS and CDR2 YDEGEE. The CDR3 loop is CASSLVSEGDTQYF. The CDR3 region has the DNA TGTGCCAGCAGCTTGGTTAGTGAGGGAGATACGCAGTATTTT.

This rearrangement joins TRBV11-1 to TRBJ2-5; the D gene is possibly TRBD2 (6 bases). The CDR3 loop spans 15 amino acids. V lost 5 bases and J lost 2, with 15 bases in between. Germline assignment: CDR1 SGHAT and CDR2 FQDESV (reference sequence). DNA of the CDR3: TGTGCCAGCAGCGCCTTAGCAGGGAGGCAAGAGACCCAGTACTTC. It translates to CASSALAGRQETQYF.

The chain has TRBV2 and TRBJ2-7, with D tentatively TRBD1 (5 bases). The V gene's germline CDR1 is SNHLY and CDR2 FYNNEI. Trimming left V 7 bases short and J 7 bases short, with 11 bases between. The CDR3 length is 11 residues. For the CDR3, the DNA is TGTGCCAGCATTTTGTACAGGGAGCAGTACTTC. It yields the protein CASILYREQYF.

V and J are TRBV5-1 and TRBJ2-7, with D perhaps TRBD1 (5 bases). The CDR3 extends over 14 amino acids. Germline values: CDR1 SGHRS, CDR2 YFSETQ. The V end was cut by 0 bases, the J end by 4 bases, with 11 bases between. This chain's CDR3 is CASSLEGIRYEQYF. CDR3 nucleotide sequence: TGCGCCAGCAGCTTGGAGGGGATTCGATACGAGCAGTACTTC.

J is TRBJ2-3 and V is TRBV30, with 9 bases aligning to TRBD2. After removal of 0 bases from V and 1 base from J, the junction contained 2 bases not matched to a gene. This CDR3 has 15 residues. The germline V gene has CDR1 GTSNPN and CDR2 SVGIG (reference sequence). CDR3 sequence: CAWSVQRGGTDTQYF. The DNA of the CDR3 is TGTGCCTGGAGTGTACAGCGGGGGGGCACAGATACGCAGTATTTT. The variable domain in full, completed from reference TRBV30 and TRBJ2-3, reads SQTIHQWPATLVQPVGSPLSLECTVEGTSNPNLYWYRQAAGRGLQLLFYSVGIGQISSEVPQNLSASRPQDRQFILSSKKLLLSDSGFYLCAWSVQRGGTDTQYFGPGTRLTVL.

The chain couples TRBV28 to TRBJ1-4, with 8 nucleotides matching TRBD1. Germline lookup yields CDR1 MDHEN and CDR2 SYDVKM. The CDR3 is made up of 14 amino acids. V trimming: 5 bases; J trimming: 5 bases; junction bases outside the gene matches: 4. CDR3 protein: CASSIDRGNEKLFF. The CDR3 DNA is TGTGCCAGCAGTATCGACAGGGGCAATGAAAAACTGTTTTTT.

The CDR3 spells CASSGVGVWANYGYTF. DNA of the CDR3: TGTGCCAGCAGTGGGGTCGGGGTCTGGGCTAACTATGGCTACACCTTC. The J gene is TRBJ1-2, the V gene TRBV25-1; no firm D call. The CDR3 runs 16 residues. The V end was cut by 4 bases, the J end by 0 bases, with 15 bases between. Per germline, CDR1 MGHDK and CDR2 SYGVNS.

This clone occurred a few times. The rearrangement uses TRBV5-1 and TRBJ1-2, with TRBD1 identical over 7 bases. The V and J ends lost 6 bases and 2 bases, in that order; junction bases with no gene match: 13. CDR3 length equals 16 residues. The germline gives CDR1 SGHRS, CDR2 YFSETQ. CDR3 sequence (DNA): TGCGCCAGCACCGAAGGGACAGACCTCAGAAACTATGGCTACACCTTC. The encoded protein is CASTEGTDLRNYGYTF.

The chain joins TRBV28 to TRBJ2-1, with 8 bases identical to TRBD1. The CDR3 has 15 residues. The V gene's germline CDR1 is MDHEN and CDR2 SYDVKM. J gave up 6 bases and V 5 bases, and 9 bases lay outside the gene matches. The CDR3 DNA reads TGTGCCAGCAGTCAACAGGGGGAGATTCGCAATGAGCAGTTCTTC. It encodes CASSQQGEIRNEQFF.

The J gene is TRBJ2-7, the V gene TRBV27; D is possibly TRBD2 (6 bases). V was trimmed by 3 bases and J by 0 bases, leaving 12 bases between them. Germline values: CDR1 MNHEY, CDR2 SMNVEV (reference sequence). The CDR3 contains 15 residues. CDR3 DNA sequence: TGTGCCAGCAGTTTCGGAGGGATGGCCTCCTACGAGCAGTACTTC. Translation gives CASSFGGMASYEQYF.